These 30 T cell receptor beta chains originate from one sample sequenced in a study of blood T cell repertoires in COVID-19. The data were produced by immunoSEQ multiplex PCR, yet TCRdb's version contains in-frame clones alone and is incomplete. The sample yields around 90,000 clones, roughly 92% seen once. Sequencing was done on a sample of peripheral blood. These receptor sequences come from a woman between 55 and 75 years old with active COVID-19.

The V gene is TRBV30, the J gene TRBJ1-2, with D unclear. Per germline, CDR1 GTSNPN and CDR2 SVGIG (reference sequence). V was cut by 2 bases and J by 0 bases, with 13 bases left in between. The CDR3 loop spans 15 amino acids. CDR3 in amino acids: CAWSMRGSANYGYTF. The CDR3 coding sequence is TGTGCCTGGAGTATGCGCGGCTCAGCTAACTATGGCTACACCTTC.

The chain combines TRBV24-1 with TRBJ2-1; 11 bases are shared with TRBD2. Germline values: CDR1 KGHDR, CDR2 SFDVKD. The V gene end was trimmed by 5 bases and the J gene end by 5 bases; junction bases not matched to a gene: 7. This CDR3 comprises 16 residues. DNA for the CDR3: TGTGCCACCAGTGCGGCTAGCGGGGGGTTGGACAATGAGCAGTTCTTC. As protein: CATSAASGGLDNEQFF.

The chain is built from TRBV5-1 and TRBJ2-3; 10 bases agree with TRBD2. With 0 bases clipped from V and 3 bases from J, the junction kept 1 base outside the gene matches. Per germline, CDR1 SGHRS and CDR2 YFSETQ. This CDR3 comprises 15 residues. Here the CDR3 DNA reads TGCGCCAGCAGCTTGGGGACTAGCGGTACAGATACGCAGTATTTT. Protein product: CASSLGTSGTDTQYF.

The CDR3 region is CASRNPLAGVRETQYF. The CDR3 coding sequence is TGTGCCAGCAGGAACCCACTAGCGGGAGTACGGGAGACCCAGTACTTC. The chain uses TRBV11-2 and TRBJ2-5; 11 positions match TRBD2. Germline assignment: CDR1 SGHAT and CDR2 FQNNGV. The J segment lost 5 bases and the V segment lost 6 bases, leaving 11 bases of the junction unmatched. This CDR3 spans 16 amino acids.

The CDR3 is CASSSAGASYNEQFF. The CDR3 region has the DNA TGTGCCAGCAGTTCAGCGGGAGCCTCCTACAATGAGCAGTTCTTC. This rearrangement joins TRBV28 to TRBJ2-1; 8 bases fit TRBD2. CDR3 length equals 15 residues. Unmatched junction bases numbered 2, after V lost 4 bases and J lost 0 bases. The germline gives CDR1 MDHEN, CDR2 SYDVKM.

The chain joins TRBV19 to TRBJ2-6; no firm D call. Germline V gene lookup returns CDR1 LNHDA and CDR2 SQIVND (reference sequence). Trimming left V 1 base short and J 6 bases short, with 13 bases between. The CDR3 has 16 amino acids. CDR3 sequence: CASSIAGPAAANVLTF. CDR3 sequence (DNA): TGTGCCAGTAGTATAGCAGGTCCGGCAGCGGCCAACGTCCTGACTTTC.

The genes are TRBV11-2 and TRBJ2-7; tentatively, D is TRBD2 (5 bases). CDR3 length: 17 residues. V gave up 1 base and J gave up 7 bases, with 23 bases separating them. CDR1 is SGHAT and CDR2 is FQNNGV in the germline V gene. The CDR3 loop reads CASSLGVTRRTPGEQYF. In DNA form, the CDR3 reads TGTGCCAGCAGCTTAGGGGTTACAAGGAGAACCCCGGGAGAGCAGTACTTC.

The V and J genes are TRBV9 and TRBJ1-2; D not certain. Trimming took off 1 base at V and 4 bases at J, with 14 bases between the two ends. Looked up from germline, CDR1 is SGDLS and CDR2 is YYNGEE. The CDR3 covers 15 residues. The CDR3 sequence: CASSVRETDPYGYTF. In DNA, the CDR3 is TGTGCCAGCAGCGTAAGGGAGACGGACCCCTATGGCTACACCTTC.

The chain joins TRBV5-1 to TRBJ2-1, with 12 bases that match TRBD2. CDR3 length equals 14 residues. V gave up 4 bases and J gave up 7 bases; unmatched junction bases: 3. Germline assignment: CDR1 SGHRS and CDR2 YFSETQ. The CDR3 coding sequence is TGCGCCAGCAGCGCACTAGCGGGAGGTAATGAGCAGTTCTTC. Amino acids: CASSALAGGNEQFF.

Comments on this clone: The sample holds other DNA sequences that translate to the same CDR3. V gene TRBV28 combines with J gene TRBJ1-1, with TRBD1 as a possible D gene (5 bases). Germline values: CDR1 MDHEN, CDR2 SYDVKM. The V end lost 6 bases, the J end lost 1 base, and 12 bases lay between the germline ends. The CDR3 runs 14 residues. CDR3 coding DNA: TGTGCCAGCAGCCCGGGGGGGAAGAACACTGAAGCTTTCTTT. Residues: CASSPGGKNTEAFF.

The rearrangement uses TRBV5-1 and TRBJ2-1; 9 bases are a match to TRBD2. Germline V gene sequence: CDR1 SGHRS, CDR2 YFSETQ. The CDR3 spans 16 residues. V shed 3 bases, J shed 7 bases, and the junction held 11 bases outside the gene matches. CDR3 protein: CASSSGGREGLNEQFF. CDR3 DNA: TGCGCCAGCAGCTCCGGGGGGCGGGAGGGCCTTAATGAGCAGTTCTTC.

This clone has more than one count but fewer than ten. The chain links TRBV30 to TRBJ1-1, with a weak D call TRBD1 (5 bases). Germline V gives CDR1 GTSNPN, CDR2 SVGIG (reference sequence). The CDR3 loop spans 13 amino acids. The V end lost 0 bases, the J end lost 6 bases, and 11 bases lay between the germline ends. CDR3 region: CAWSVGGGSEAFF. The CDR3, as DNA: TGTGCCTGGAGTGTAGGTGGGGGGTCTGAAGCTTTCTTT. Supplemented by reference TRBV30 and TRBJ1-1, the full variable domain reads SQTIHQWPATLVQPVGSPLSLECTVEGTSNPNLYWYRQAAGRGLQLLFYSVGIGQISSEVPQNLSASRPQDRQFILSSKKLLLSDSGFYLCAWSVGGGSEAFFGQGTRLTVV.

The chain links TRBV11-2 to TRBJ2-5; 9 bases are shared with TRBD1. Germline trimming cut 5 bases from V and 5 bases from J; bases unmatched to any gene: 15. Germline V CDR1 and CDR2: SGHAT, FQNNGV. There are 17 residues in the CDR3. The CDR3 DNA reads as TGTGCCAGCAGCCCTAGGTTGGGTACAGGGGGCGGTGAGACCCAGTACTTC. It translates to CASSPRLGTGGGETQYF.

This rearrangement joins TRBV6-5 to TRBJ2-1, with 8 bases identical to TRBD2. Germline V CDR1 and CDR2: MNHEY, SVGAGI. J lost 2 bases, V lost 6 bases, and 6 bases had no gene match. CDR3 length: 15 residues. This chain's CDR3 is CASSSSGGPYNEQFF. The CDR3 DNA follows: TGTGCCAGCAGCTCGAGCGGGGGACCCTACAATGAGCAGTTCTTC.

Written as DNA, the CDR3 is TGCGCCAGCAGTCTGACAGGCCTCACTGAAGCTTTCTTT. Amino acid sequence: CASSLTGLTEAFF. This chain joins TRBV10-2 and TRBJ1-1; possibly TRBD1 for D (6 bases). CDR1 is WSHSY and CDR2 is SAAADI in the germline V gene. V shed 5 bases and J shed 4 bases, with 11 bases lying between them. The CDR3 sequence is 13 residues long.

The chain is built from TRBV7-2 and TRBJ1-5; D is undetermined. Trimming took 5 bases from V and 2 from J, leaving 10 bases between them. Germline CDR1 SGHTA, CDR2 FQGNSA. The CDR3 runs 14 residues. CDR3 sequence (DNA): TGTGCCAGCAGCGTGGAGCCCGGCAATCAGCCCCAGCATTTT. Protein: CASSVEPGNQPQHF.

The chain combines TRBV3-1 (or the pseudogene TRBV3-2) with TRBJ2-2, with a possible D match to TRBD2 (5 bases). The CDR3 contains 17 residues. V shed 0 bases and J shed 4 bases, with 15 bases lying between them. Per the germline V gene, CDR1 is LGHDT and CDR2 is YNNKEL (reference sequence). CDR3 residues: CASSQDNLASRTGELFF. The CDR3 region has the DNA TGTGCCAGCAGCCAAGATAATTTAGCTAGCCGCACCGGGGAGCTGTTTTTT.

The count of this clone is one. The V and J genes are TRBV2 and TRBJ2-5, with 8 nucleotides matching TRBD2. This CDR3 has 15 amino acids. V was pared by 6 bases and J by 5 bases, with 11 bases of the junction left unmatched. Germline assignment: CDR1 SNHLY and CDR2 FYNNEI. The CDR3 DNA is TGTGCCAGCAGCGGATTCCGGGAGGGTCAGGAGACCCAGTACTTC. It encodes CASSGFREGQETQYF. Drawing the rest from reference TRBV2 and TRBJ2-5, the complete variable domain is EPEVTQTPSHQVTQMGQEVILRCVPISNHLYFYWYRQILGQKVEFLVSFYNNEISEKSEIFDDQFSVERPDGSNFTLKIRSTKLEDSAMYFCASSGFREGQETQYFGPGTRLLVL.

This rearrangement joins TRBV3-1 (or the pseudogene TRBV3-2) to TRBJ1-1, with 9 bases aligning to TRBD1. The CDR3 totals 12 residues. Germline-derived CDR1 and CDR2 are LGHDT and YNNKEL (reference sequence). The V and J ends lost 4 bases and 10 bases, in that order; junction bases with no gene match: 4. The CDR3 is CASSPGQGLAFF. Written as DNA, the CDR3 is TGTGCCAGCAGCCCAGGACAGGGGCTAGCTTTCTTT.

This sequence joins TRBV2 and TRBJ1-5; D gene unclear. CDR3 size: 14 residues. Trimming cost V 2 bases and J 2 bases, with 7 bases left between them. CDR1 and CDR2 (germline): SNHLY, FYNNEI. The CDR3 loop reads CASSESSGNQPQHF. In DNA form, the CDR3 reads TGTGCCAGCAGTGAATCGTCAGGCAATCAGCCCCAGCATTTT.

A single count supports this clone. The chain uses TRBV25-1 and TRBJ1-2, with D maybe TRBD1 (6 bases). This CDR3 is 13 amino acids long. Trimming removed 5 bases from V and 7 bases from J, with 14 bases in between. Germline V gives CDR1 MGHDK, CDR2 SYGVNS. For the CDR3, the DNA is TGTGCCAGCAGTAACACAGGGTCCCTTGGCTACACCTTC. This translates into CASSNTGSLGYTF.

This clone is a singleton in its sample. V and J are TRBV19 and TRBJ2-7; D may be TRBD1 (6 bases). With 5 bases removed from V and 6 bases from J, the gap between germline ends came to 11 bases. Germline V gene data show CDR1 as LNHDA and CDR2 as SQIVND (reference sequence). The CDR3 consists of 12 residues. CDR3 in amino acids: CASSLQGSEQYF. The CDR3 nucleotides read TGTGCCAGTAGTCTTCAGGGGAGCGAGCAGTACTTC.

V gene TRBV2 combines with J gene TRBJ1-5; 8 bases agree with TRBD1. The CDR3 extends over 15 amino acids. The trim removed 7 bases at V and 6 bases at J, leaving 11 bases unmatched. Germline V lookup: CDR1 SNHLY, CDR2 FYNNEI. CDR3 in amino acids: CASNGQGSGSQPQHF. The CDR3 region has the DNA TGTGCCAGCAACGGACAGGGTTCAGGGAGTCAGCCCCAGCATTTT. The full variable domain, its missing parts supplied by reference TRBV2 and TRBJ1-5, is EPEVTQTPSHQVTQMGQEVILRCVPISNHLYFYWYRQILGQKVEFLVSFYNNEISEKSEIFDDQFSVERPDGSNFTLKIRSTKLEDSAMYFCASNGQGSGSQPQHFGDGTRLSIL.

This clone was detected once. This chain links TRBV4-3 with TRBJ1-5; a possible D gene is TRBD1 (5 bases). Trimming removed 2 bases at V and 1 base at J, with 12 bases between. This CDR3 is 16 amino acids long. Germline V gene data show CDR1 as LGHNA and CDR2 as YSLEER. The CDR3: CASSQWMTASNQPQHF. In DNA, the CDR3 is TGCGCCAGCAGCCAATGGATGACAGCAAGCAATCAGCCCCAGCATTTT.

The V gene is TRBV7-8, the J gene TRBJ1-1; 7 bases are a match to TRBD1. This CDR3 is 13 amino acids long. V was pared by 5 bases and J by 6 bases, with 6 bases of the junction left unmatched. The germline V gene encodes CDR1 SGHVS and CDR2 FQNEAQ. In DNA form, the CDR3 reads TGTGCCAGCAGCATGCGACAGGGAGCTGAAGCTTTCTTT. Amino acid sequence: CASSMRQGAEAFF.

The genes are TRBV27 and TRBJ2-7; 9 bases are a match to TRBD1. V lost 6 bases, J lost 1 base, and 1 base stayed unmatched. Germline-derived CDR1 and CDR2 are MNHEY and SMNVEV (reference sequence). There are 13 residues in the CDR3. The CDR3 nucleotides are TGTGCCAGCAGGACAGGGGGGTCCTACGAGCAGTACTTC. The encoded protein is CASRTGGSYEQYF.

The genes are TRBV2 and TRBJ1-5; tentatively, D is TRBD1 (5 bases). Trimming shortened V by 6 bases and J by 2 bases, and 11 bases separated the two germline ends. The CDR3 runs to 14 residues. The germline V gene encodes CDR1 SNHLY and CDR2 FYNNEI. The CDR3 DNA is TGTGCCAGCAGCTCAGGGTTTGGCAATCAGCCCCAGCATTTT. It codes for CASSSGFGNQPQHF.

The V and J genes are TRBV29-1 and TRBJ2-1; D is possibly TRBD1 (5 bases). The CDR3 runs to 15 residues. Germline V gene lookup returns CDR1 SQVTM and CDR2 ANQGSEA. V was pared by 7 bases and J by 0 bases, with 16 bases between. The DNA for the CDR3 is TGCAGCGGCCAGAAGGGGTCGGGCTCCTACAATGAGCAGTTCTTC. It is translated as CSGQKGSGSYNEQFF.

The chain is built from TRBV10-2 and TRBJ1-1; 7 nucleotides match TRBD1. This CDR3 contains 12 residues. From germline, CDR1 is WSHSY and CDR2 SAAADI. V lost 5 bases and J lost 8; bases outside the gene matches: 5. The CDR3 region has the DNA TGCGCCAGCAGTCACGTGACAGGGGAAGCTTTCTTT. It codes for CASSHVTGEAFF.

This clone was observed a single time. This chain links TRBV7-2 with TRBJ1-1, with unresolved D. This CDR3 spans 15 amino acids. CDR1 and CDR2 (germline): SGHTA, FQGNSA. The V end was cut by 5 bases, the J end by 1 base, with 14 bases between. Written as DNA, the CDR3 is TGTGCCAGCAGCCCCCCGGGTTCCAAGAACACTGAAGCTTTCTTT. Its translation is CASSPPGSKNTEAFF.